This record covers a single T cell receptor (beta chain). Its antigen target is currently unknown. A junction boundary mismatches the germline segment, possibly from a read error. From cysteine to phenylalanine, the CDR3 is 11 amino acids long. The sequence is cut down to CDR3 DNA, 33 bases in frame from base 1. From a lookup of the germline V gene (reference sequence), CDR1 and CDR2 are MNHNY and SVGAGI. These data originate in a study of chemoradiotherapy in HPV16-positive cancers (dated by TCRdb to 2021 to 2024). As for the study more broadly: Candidate HPV-specific T-cell clones and common TCR motifs were defined by functional T-cell assays performed on cells from a couple of HPV16-positive patients. The study asked whether T-cell immunity to the HPV oncoproteins E6 and E7 changes during chemoradiotherapy and whether this immunity affects survival. Next, the candidate HPV-specific TCRs and motifs were followed in TCR repertoires from roughly 90 patients with HPV-related cancers.

Libraries were made using the immunoSEQ multiplex PCR assay. What TCRdb holds here is the immuneACCESS table cut down to in-frame rearrangements. Part of the clones is not present; checked against another copy, under half of the missing clones reflect an unresolved V gene, and the others are unexplained. The sample table holds about 16,000 clones, of which nearly 70% were seen once. The top ten hold 8% of the sample. What the research found in general, with its limitations: Expansion of candidate HPV-specific clones and E7-related TCR motifs was observed in the tumor microenvironment during treatment, whereas no such expansion was observed for non-HPV-specific T cells. The functional definition of HPV-specific T cells was derived from only a couple of HPV16-positive patients, and the survival association was reported for HPV16-positive patients. In HPV16-positive patients, expansion of HPV-responsive T cells during chemoradiotherapy was associated with improved recurrence-free survival.

Repertoires were sampled repeatedly over the course of chemoradiotherapy, so clonal expansion could be followed in the tumor microenvironment. The specimen was tumor tissue, collected from a patient who underwent chemoradiotherapy. The chain couples TRBV6-6 to TRBJ2-5, with 7 middle bases fitting TRBD2. This clonotype originated in a human donor with HPV-associated anogenital cancer. The DNA sequence is TGTGCCGGGAGGGGCCAAGAGAGCCAGTACTTC. Its translation reads: CAGRGQESQYF.